What follows describes a single TCR beta chain. The sample originates from a study of cytomegalovirus exposure and HLA in healthy donors. The PCR used 60 Vbeta and 13 Jbeta primers. Some clones are missing from TCRdb's copy, which holds only in-frame ones; the method was immunoSEQ multiplex PCR. The repertoire includes around 280,000 clones, roughly 90% of them detected once, and about 2.5% sits in the top ten. The clonotype originates from a woman aged 18-29 years in good health and CMV-seronegative. Sequencing was performed on PBMCs.

The CDR3 loop is CASSQDWGDRRTDTQYF. CDR3 in DNA: TGCGCCAGCAGCCAAGATTGGGGGGACCGCCGCACAGATACGCAGTATTTT. The J gene is TRBJ2-3, the V gene TRBV4-1; weak D call: TRBD2 (6 bases). V gave up 0 bases and J gave up 1 base, with 14 bases separating them. This CDR3 spans 17 amino acids. CDR1 and CDR2 from the germline V gene are MGHRA and YSYEKL.